The 20 T cell receptor beta chains reported below all come from one sample, sequenced in a study of Graves' ophthalmopathy and Graves' hyperthyroidism. As the template, RNA transcripts were used to amplify TCR beta CDR3 regions. The first-round RT-PCR employed HTBI primers together with the Qiagen OneStep RT-PCR kit. A multiplex PCR was then performed as the second round. TCRdb itself ran the multiplex PCR reads through MiXCR, one entry per CDR3 protein. The table shows about 1.2 million distinct CDR3 sequences, with roughly 35% occurring only once. The source material was peripheral blood or thyroid tissue (not recorded which). The receptors derive from an adult man with Graves' hyperthyroidism.

The table lists this clonotype with many counts. The V gene is TRBV5-5, the J gene TRBJ2-7; D might be TRBD2 (5 bases). In germline, CDR1 is SGHKS, CDR2 YYEKEE (reference sequence). This CDR3 has 11 residues. The V gene lost 4 bases and the J gene lost 7 bases, with 9 bases spanning the gap. The CDR3 region has the DNA TGTGCCAGCAGCCTAGCTACGGAGCAGTACTTC. Translation gives CASSLATEQYF.

This clonotype has only a few counts. The chain has TRBV6-1 and TRBJ1-4; 7 nucleotides align to TRBD1. This CDR3 is built from 17 residues. After removal of 6 bases from V and 5 bases from J, the junction contained 15 bases not matched to a gene. CDR1 and CDR2 from the germline V gene are MNHNS and SASEGT. In DNA, the CDR3 is TGTGCCAGCAGAGACCTTGTTACAGGGGAGGAGAATGAAAAACTGTTTTTT. This translates into CASRDLVTGEENEKLFF.

V usage is TRBV29-1 and J usage is TRBJ1-1, with D maybe TRBD1 (6 bases). Trimming took 7 bases from V and 1 from J, leaving 13 bases between them. From germline, CDR1 is SQVTM and CDR2 ANQGSEA. The CDR3 length is 13 residues. CDR3 in DNA: TGCAGCGCTGGGGACACCCGGAACACTGAAGCTTTCTTT. Protein product: CSAGDTRNTEAFF.

Regarding this clonotype: This may be a read error: a much more frequent sequence differs by one nucleotide. The J gene is TRBJ2-7, the V gene TRBV20-1, with a weak D call TRBD2 (5 bases). In germline, CDR1 is DFQATT, CDR2 SNEGSKA (reference sequence). The V end was cut by 1 base, the J end by 6 bases, with 19 bases between. This CDR3 is built from 15 residues. The CDR3: CSARGPGGSKSEQYF. In DNA form, the CDR3 reads TGCAGTGCTAGAGGGCCAGGAGGCTCGAAGTCCGAGCAGTACTTC.

This clonotype was seen a few times. The rearrangement joins TRBV10-3 to TRBJ2-5; 10 bases fit TRBD2. With 0 bases clipped from V and 5 bases from J, the junction kept 9 bases outside the gene matches. There are 17 residues in the CDR3. Germline loops: CDR1 ENHRY, CDR2 SYGVKD. The CDR3 loop reads CAISESAIAGGAETQYF. DNA of the CDR3: TGTGCCATCAGTGAGTCGGCAATAGCGGGAGGCGCTGAGACCCAGTACTTC.

This clonotype was counted many times. J is TRBJ1-3 and V is TRBV13; 7 positions agree with TRBD1. The CDR3 contains 14 residues. From germline, CDR1 is PRHDT and CDR2 FYEKMQ (reference sequence). With 4 bases clipped from V and 2 bases from J, the junction kept 2 bases outside the gene matches. The DNA of the CDR3 is TGTGCCAGCAGCTCGGGACAGACTGGAAACACCATATATTTT. Protein product: CASSSGQTGNTIYF.

In its sample, this clonotype was seen many times. DNA for the CDR3: TGTGCCAGCAGCTTATATCACAGGGAAGAGACCCAGTACTTC. It is translated as CASSLYHREETQYF. The V gene is TRBV7-8, the J gene TRBJ2-5; D may be TRBD1 (6 bases). Germline values: CDR1 SGHVS, CDR2 FQNEAQ. This CDR3 has 14 residues. Trimming pared 2 bases from V and 3 bases from J, leaving 10 bases between.

The rearrangement joins TRBV7-2 to TRBJ2-7; D unresolved. CDR1 is SGHTA, CDR2 FQGNSA, per germline. V shed 2 bases and J shed 8 bases, with 13 bases lying between them. CDR3 length: 13 residues. In DNA form, the CDR3 reads TGTGCCAGCAGCTTATTGAAGGGAAGTCAGCAGTACTTC. Translating it yields CASSLLKGSQQYF.

A note on this clonotype: A read error may account for a junction end that differs from germline. The chain combines TRBV7-2 with TRBJ1-2, with TRBD1 as a possible D gene (5 bases). The germline gives CDR1 SGHTA, CDR2 FQGNSA. This CDR3 spans 14 amino acids. The CDR3, as DNA: TGCGCCAGCAGCCAAGGGGTTCGTAACTATGGCTACACCTTC. The encoded protein is CASSQGVRNYGYTF.

The J gene is TRBJ1-6, the V gene TRBV30; a possible D gene is TRBD1 (5 bases). V lost 8 bases to trimming and J lost 10 bases, with 21 bases between them. Germline V lookup: CDR1 GTSNPN, CDR2 SVGIG (reference sequence). This CDR3 contains 14 residues. The DNA for the CDR3 is TGTGCCAATCGCGGGGGGTACGCGGGCTCACCCCTCCACTTT. It encodes CANRGGYAGSPLHF.

The table lists this clonotype with a few counts. The rearrangement joins TRBV10-2 to TRBJ2-5; D tentatively reads TRBD1 or TRBD2 (5 bases each). With 3 bases removed from V and 4 bases from J, the gap between germline ends came to 9 bases. CDR1 is WSHSY, CDR2 SAAADI, per germline. The CDR3 covers 13 residues. The CDR3 sequence: CASSDPGRETQYF. The CDR3 DNA is TGCGCCAGCAGTGACCCAGGGAGAGAGACCCAGTACTTC.

V usage is TRBV15 and J usage is TRBJ2-5; D is unresolved. The CDR3 has 16 amino acids. The germline CDR1 and CDR2 sequences are LNHNV and YYDKDF (reference sequence). V was clipped by 1 base and J by 0 bases, with 12 bases between them. The CDR3 sequence is CATSRVSDLYQETQYF. The CDR3 bases are TGTGCCACCAGCAGAGTTTCGGACCTGTACCAAGAGACCCAGTACTTC.

The chain employs TRBV7-7 and TRBJ1-5; tentative D call: TRBD1 (5 bases). V was trimmed by 4 bases and J by 0 bases, leaving 13 bases between them. The CDR3 sequence is 16 residues long. The V gene's germline CDR1 is SSHAT and CDR2 FNYEAQ (reference sequence). The CDR3 is CASSSTAGTSNQPQHF. The CDR3 DNA reads TGTGCCAGCAGCTCAACAGCCGGGACTAGCAATCAGCCCCAGCATTTT.

This clonotype was counted only a few times. The J gene is TRBJ2-5, the V gene TRBV30; 7 bases map to TRBD2. The CDR3 runs to 13 residues. V dropped 3 bases and J dropped 5; count of bases not matched to a gene: 6. From germline, CDR1 is GTSNPN and CDR2 SVGIG (reference sequence). The CDR3 sequence: CAWSLRGGETQYF. The CDR3 DNA reads TGTGCCTGGAGCTTGCGGGGAGGGGAGACCCAGTACTTC. Filled out from reference TRBV30 and TRBJ2-5, the complete variable domain reads SQTIHQWPATLVQPVGSPLSLECTVEGTSNPNLYWYRQAAGRGLQLLFYSVGIGQISSEVPQNLSASRPQDRQFILSSKKLLLSDSGFYLCAWSLRGGETQYFGPGTRLLVL.

The V gene is TRBV2, the J gene TRBJ2-2; D assignment may be TRBD1 or TRBD2 (5 bases each). V gave up 5 bases and J gave up 6 bases, with 16 bases separating them. Germline CDR1 and CDR2: SNHLY and FYNNEI. The length of the CDR3 is 15 residues. The DNA of the CDR3 is TGTGCCAGCAGTATGGGACCTACGATGCCCGGGGAGCTGTTTTTT. Its translation: CASSMGPTMPGELFF.

This chain links TRBV25-1 with TRBJ2-7; 8 bases are shared with TRBD1. J was trimmed by 5 bases and V by 6 bases; bases with no gene match: 15. The germline gives CDR1 MGHDK, CDR2 SYGVNS. The CDR3 has 16 amino acids. CDR3 region: CASSLAGTGGDHEQYF. The CDR3 region has the DNA TGTGCCAGCAGCTTGGCGGGGACAGGCGGGGACCACGAGCAGTACTTC.

The chain links TRBV6-5 to TRBJ2-2; D is ambiguous. V lost 5 bases and J lost 8, with 9 bases in between. CDR1 MNHEY and CDR2 SVGAGI come from the germline V gene. The CDR3 totals 12 residues. CDR3 DNA: TGTGCCAGCAGTGAATCGGTTGGGGAGCTGTTTTTT. This encodes CASSESVGELFF.

The rearrangement links TRBV19 to TRBJ2-7; 7 nucleotides align to TRBD2. V lost 3 bases to trimming and J lost 2 bases; unmatched junction nucleotides: 10. The CDR3 sequence is 16 residues long. The V gene's germline CDR1 is LNHDA and CDR2 SQIVND (reference sequence). This chain's CDR3 is CASSIPGGNGPYEQYF. CDR3 bases: TGTGCCAGTAGTATTCCGGGGGGTAATGGGCCCTACGAGCAGTACTTC.

This clonotype has just a few counts. The chain uses TRBV6-5 and TRBJ2-7; D is ambiguous. Germline CDR1 reads MNHEY; CDR2 reads SVGAGI. V gave up 5 bases and J gave up 0 bases, with 11 bases separating them. The CDR3 length is 14 residues. The CDR3 region has the DNA TGTGCCAGCAGTCGCCCGACCAGCTCCTACGAGCAGTACTTC. Translated: CASSRPTSSYEQYF.

The V call is TRBV19, the J call TRBJ2-7; a possible D gene is TRBD2 (6 bases). Germline V gene lookup returns CDR1 LNHDA and CDR2 SQIVND (reference sequence). Deletions cut 3 bases from V and 8 bases from J, with 17 bases between. The CDR3 runs 14 residues. CDR3 sequence: CASSMAGPPRQQYF. The CDR3 DNA reads TGTGCCAGTAGTATGGCGGGACCACCTCGTCAGCAGTACTTC.